Following are 32 T cell receptor beta chains from one sample sequenced in a study of T cell clonotyping in hematopoietic cell transplantation (dated by TCRdb to 2020 to 2023). Libraries were made using the immunoSEQ multiplex PCR assay. TCRdb's version of the immuneACCESS table is confined to in-frame rearrangements and falls short of the full clone set. An unresolved V gene accounts for under half of the shortfall where checked; the remainder is of unknown origin. The sample yields 15,000 to 20,000 clones; 70% to 90% were counted once. The top ten hold 3.5% to 5% of the sample. The time point tag for this specimen amounts to: 100 days after allo-HCT. This material consisted of PBMCs, taken 100 days after allogeneic stem cell transplant. The receptors shown here come from a male patient in his sixties or seventies who had an allogeneic stem cell transplant from a related donor, so the T cells may come from the graft donor. Some clones in this sample may be carry-over from other donors' samples.

In its sample, this clone ranks as large. The J gene is TRBJ2-7, the V gene TRBV2; D gene unclear. The length of the CDR3 is 11 residues. In germline, CDR1 is SNHLY, CDR2 FYNNEI. The ends were cut back, 5 bases at V and 5 bases at J, with 7 bases in the middle. The CDR3 is CASSLNNEQYF. CDR3 DNA sequence: TGTGCCAGCAGTCTGAACAACGAGCAGTACTTC. Looking up the rest from reference TRBV2 and TRBJ2-7 gives the full variable domain: EPEVTQTPSHQVTQMGQEVILRCVPISNHLYFYWYRQILGQKVEFLVSFYNNEISEKSEIFDDQFSVERPDGSNFTLKIRSTKLEDSAMYFCASSLNNEQYFGPGTRLTVT.

The chain couples TRBV7-9 to TRBJ1-1; TRBD1 agrees at 8 bases. The CDR3 loop spans 13 amino acids. Germline-derived CDR1 and CDR2 are SEHNR and FQNEAQ (reference sequence). Trimming cost V 5 bases and J 4 bases; bases outside gene matches: 3. This CDR3 reads CASSGQGSTEAFF. DNA of the CDR3: TGTGCCAGCAGCGGACAGGGCAGCACTGAAGCTTTCTTT.

This clone has a handful of counts. This chain connects TRBV25-1 to TRBJ1-1, with D tentatively TRBD1 (6 bases). Germline V gene lookup returns CDR1 MGHDK and CDR2 SYGVNS. V was clipped by 4 bases and J by 0 bases, with 9 bases between them. The CDR3 sequence is 14 residues long. The CDR3 DNA follows: TGTGCCAGCAGTGTCACAGGGATGAACACTGAAGCTTTCTTT. It is translated as CASSVTGMNTEAFF.

The chain joins TRBV29-1 to TRBJ2-6, with a tentative D call TRBD2 (6 bases). The V end was cut by 4 bases, the J end by 2 bases, with 15 bases between. Germline values: CDR1 SQVTM, CDR2 ANQGSEA. CDR3 length: 16 amino acids. CDR3 coding DNA: TGCAGCGTTGCCGGGACTCCCGTTGCTGGGGCCAACGTCCTGACTTTC. Translated: CSVAGTPVAGANVLTF.

The V call is TRBV28, the J call TRBJ2-5; 8 bases map to TRBD1. CDR3 length: 15 amino acids. V was pared by 6 bases and J by 4 bases, with 10 bases of the junction left unmatched. CDR1 MDHEN and CDR2 SYDVKM come from the germline V gene. CDR3 region: CASSPGQGGVETQYF. The CDR3 DNA follows: TGTGCCAGCAGCCCTGGACAGGGCGGTGTAGAGACCCAGTACTTC.

V usage is TRBV19 and J usage is TRBJ2-3; possibly TRBD1 for D (6 bases). The CDR3 totals 15 residues. Germline lookup yields CDR1 LNHDA and CDR2 SQIVND (reference sequence). The ends were cut back, 4 bases at V and 2 bases at J, with 13 bases in the middle. This chain's CDR3 is CASSTPQGATDTQYF. CDR3 nucleotides: TGTGCCAGTAGTACCCCACAGGGCGCCACAGATACGCAGTATTTT.

The rearrangement uses TRBV7-2 and TRBJ2-2; D is unresolved. The ends were cut back, 5 bases at V and 5 bases at J, with 6 bases in the middle. Germline V CDR1 and CDR2: SGHTA, FQGNSA. The CDR3 runs 12 residues. The CDR3 coding sequence is TGTGCCAGCAGCGTCTCGACCGGGGAGCTGTTTTTT. Residues: CASSVSTGELFF.

The sample holds one count of this clone. The gene calls are TRBV7-3 and TRBJ2-1, with 10 bases that match TRBD2. In germline, CDR1 is SGHTA, CDR2 FQGTGA. The CDR3 contains 17 residues. Trimming removed 1 base from V and 4 bases from J; junction bases left unmatched: 7. CDR3 coding DNA: TGTGCCAGCAGCTTAAGCGGAGCGGGGGGGGTTTACAATGAGCAGTTCTTC. Translating it yields CASSLSGAGGVYNEQFF. The full variable domain, rest sourced from reference TRBV7-3 and TRBJ2-1, is GAGVSQTPSNKVTEKGKYVELRCDPISGHTALYWYRQSLGQGPEFLIYFQGTGAADDSGLPNDRFFAVRPEGSVSTLKIQRTERGDSAVYLCASSLSGAGGVYNEQFFGPGTRLTVL.

The chain employs TRBV30 and TRBJ1-2; possible D gene TRBD1, 6 bases. CDR1 GTSNPN and CDR2 SVGIG come from the germline V gene (reference sequence). CDR3 size: 15 residues. V was clipped by 5 bases and J by 4 bases, with 20 bases between them. For the CDR3, the DNA is TGTGCCTGGTCAAAAAGTGGGGGGCTAGGCTATGGCTACACCTTC. It is translated as CAWSKSGGLGYGYTF.

V usage is TRBV4-2 and J usage is TRBJ2-7; 9 nucleotides align to TRBD1. The CDR3 spans 17 residues. CDR1 is LGHNA, CDR2 YNFKEQ, per germline. With 0 bases clipped from V and 3 bases from J, the junction kept 9 bases outside the gene matches. Written as DNA, the CDR3 is TGTGCCAGCAGCCAAGATTCCGGGACAGGGTTACTCTACGAGCAGTACTTC. This encodes CASSQDSGTGLLYEQYF.

This chain links TRBV19 with TRBJ1-2; D may be TRBD1 (6 bases). CDR1 is LNHDA and CDR2 is SQIVND in the germline V gene (reference sequence). The CDR3 runs to 13 residues. Trimming shortened V by 3 bases and J by 3 bases, and 8 bases separated the two germline ends. This CDR3 reads CASSIEGDYGYTF. The CDR3 DNA reads TGTGCCAGTAGTATCGAGGGGGACTATGGCTACACCTTC.

The genes are TRBV19 and TRBJ2-1, with 9 nucleotides matching TRBD2. Looked up from germline, CDR1 is LNHDA and CDR2 is SQIVND (reference sequence). The CDR3 runs to 14 residues. Trimming took 6 bases from V and 6 from J; bases not matched to a gene: 6. The CDR3 DNA reads as TGTGCCAGTAGAGCGGGGGGCCATTTCAATGAGCAGTTCTTC. Protein sequence: CASRAGGHFNEQFF.

The chain combines TRBV28 with TRBJ1-5, with D tentatively TRBD1 (6 bases). This CDR3 spans 15 amino acids. Germline V gene lookup returns CDR1 MDHEN and CDR2 SYDVKM. Trimming removed 1 base at V and 7 bases at J, with 14 bases between. The DNA of the CDR3 is TGTGCCAGCAGTTTATCTTCAGGGGTGAACCAGCCCCAGCATTTT. Amino acid sequence: CASSLSSGVNQPQHF.

The V and J genes are TRBV10-3 and TRBJ2-7, with 12 nucleotides matching TRBD2. V gave up 10 bases and J gave up 3 bases; unmatched junction bases: 4. CDR3 length: 13 amino acids. CDR1 and CDR2 from the germline V gene are ENHRY and SYGVKD. The CDR3 reads CATILAGGYEQYF. The DNA of the CDR3 is TGTGCCACAATACTAGCGGGGGGCTACGAGCAGTACTTC.

The CDR3 reads CASSYSQTSPPHGYTF. The CDR3 region has the DNA TGTGCCAGCAGTTACTCCCAGACGAGCCCCCCACATGGCTACACCTTC. The chain links TRBV6-5 to TRBJ1-2; D not resolved. The CDR3 covers 16 residues. Per the germline V gene, CDR1 is MNHEY and CDR2 is SVGAGI. V was trimmed by 0 bases and J by 6 bases, leaving 17 bases between them.

This chain connects TRBV7-3 to TRBJ1-6; D is perhaps TRBD1 (6 bases). CDR3 length: 13 residues. The V and J ends lost 5 bases and 7 bases respectively, with 9 bases between them. Germline CDR1 and CDR2: SGHTA and FQGTGA. This chain's CDR3 is CASSPGQNSPLHF. As DNA, the CDR3 is TGTGCCAGCAGCCCCGGACAGAATTCACCCCTCCACTTT. The full variable domain, in which reference TRBV7-3 and TRBJ1-6 provide the parts outside the CDR3, is GAGVSQTPSNKVTEKGKYVELRCDPISGHTALYWYRQSLGQGPEFLIYFQGTGAADDSGLPNDRFFAVRPEGSVSTLKIQRTERGDSAVYLCASSPGQNSPLHFGNGTRLTVT.

The chain has TRBV30 and TRBJ2-7; 11 bases are a match to TRBD1. This CDR3 has 14 residues. Per germline, CDR1 GTSNPN and CDR2 SVGIG (reference sequence). Trimming at V came to 2 bases and at J to 7 bases, leaving 7 bases not matched to a gene. CDR3 in DNA: TGTGCCTGGAGTCCCGGACAGGGGGCCCAGGAGCAGTACTTC. Translating it yields CAWSPGQGAQEQYF.

The CDR3 bases are TGTGCCAGCAGCTACGGGGGAAAGACAGGCAGCGAGCAGTACTTC. It yields the protein CASSYGGKTGSEQYF. V usage is TRBV11-3 and J usage is TRBJ2-7; D assignment may be TRBD1 or TRBD2 (6 bases each). Per germline, CDR1 SGHNT and CDR2 YENEEA. V lost 4 bases to trimming and J lost 6 bases, with 19 bases between them. The CDR3 consists of 15 residues.

The chain employs TRBV10-2 and TRBJ2-7; D might be TRBD1 or TRBD2, each matching 5 bases. From germline, CDR1 is WSHSY and CDR2 SAAADI. Trimming stripped 6 bases from V and 7 bases from J, with 16 bases between. The CDR3 length is 13 residues. The CDR3 DNA sequence: TGCGCCAGCAGAGAGACAGCGGCTGGAGAGCAGTACTTC. Protein sequence: CASRETAAGEQYF.

The chain uses TRBV5-1 and TRBJ1-6; D unclear. Germline CDR1 is SGHRS and CDR2 is YFSETQ. The CDR3 sequence is 16 residues long. Trimming left V 0 bases short and J 4 bases short, with 11 bases between. In nucleotides, the CDR3 is TGCGCCAGCAGCTTGGGAGTACAGACTTATAATTCACCCCTCCACTTT. Its translation: CASSLGVQTYNSPLHF.

Here the CDR3 DNA reads TGTGCCAGCAGTTCCGGCGGAGTGACCTTGGGGGAGACCCAGTACTTC. It is translated as CASSSGGVTLGETQYF. The chain couples TRBV6-5 to TRBJ2-5; no clear D gene. Germline V gene data show CDR1 as MNHEY and CDR2 as SVGAGI. The CDR3 runs 16 residues. V shed 4 bases and J shed 5 bases, with 20 bases lying between them.

This clone was seen a handful of times. V and J are TRBV5-1 and TRBJ1-6; 7 bases are shared with TRBD1. The CDR3 runs to 15 residues. The germline CDR1 and CDR2 sequences are SGHRS and YFSETQ. V lost 0 bases and J lost 3; bases outside the gene matches: 0. The CDR3 region has the DNA TGCGCCAGCAGCTTGGGGACAGGCTATAATTCACCCCTCCACTTT. Translation: CASSLGTGYNSPLHF.

The chain joins TRBV7-9 to TRBJ1-3; D not resolved. Germline-derived CDR1 and CDR2 are SEHNR and FQNEAQ (reference sequence). The V end lost 3 bases, the J end lost 2 bases, and 8 bases lay between the germline ends. This CDR3 spans 14 amino acids. CDR3 loop: CASSFFGAGNTIYF. In nucleotides, the CDR3 is TGTGCCAGCAGCTTTTTCGGGGCTGGAAACACCATATATTTT.

The rearrangement links TRBV11-3 to TRBJ2-2; a possible D gene is TRBD2 (6 bases). The CDR3 is 15 residues long. Germline loops: CDR1 SGHNT, CDR2 YENEEA. V was trimmed by 7 bases and J by 3 bases, leaving 15 bases between them. This CDR3 reads CASTGSPGDTGELFF. Here the CDR3 DNA reads TGTGCCAGCACCGGGAGTCCCGGGGACACCGGGGAGCTGTTTTTT.

This clone has a handful of counts. The chain combines TRBV19 with TRBJ1-3; a weak D match, TRBD1 (6 bases). The germline V and J ends were trimmed by 7 bases and 0 bases, with 13 bases remaining between them. This CDR3 has 15 residues. CDR1 and CDR2 (germline): LNHDA, SQIVND (reference sequence). The CDR3 loop is CASTVQGGSGNTIYF. The CDR3 nucleotides are TGTGCCAGTACCGTACAGGGAGGCTCTGGAAACACCATATATTTT.

This clone was seen a few times. This rearrangement joins TRBV10-3 to TRBJ1-5, with D uncertain. CDR1 is ENHRY, CDR2 SYGVKD, per germline. The CDR3 has 13 amino acids. Trimming removed 8 bases at V and 5 bases at J, with 13 bases between. CDR3 bases: TGTGCCATCGGGGAAGATTGGGATCAGCCCCAGCATTTT. This translates into CAIGEDWDQPQHF.

The V call is TRBV7-2, the J call TRBJ2-5, with D hard to call. The germline V gene encodes CDR1 SGHTA and CDR2 FQGNSA. The CDR3 runs 12 residues. Trimming took off 0 bases at V and 5 bases at J, with 4 bases between the two ends. Written as DNA, the CDR3 is TGTGCCAGCAGCTTAGCCCCCGAGACCCAGTACTTC. This sequence encodes CASSLAPETQYF. The complete variable domain, with remaining parts taken from reference TRBV7-2 and TRBJ2-5, reads GAGVSQSPSNKVTEKGKDVELRCDPISGHTALYWYRQSLGQGLEFLIYFQGNSAPDKSGLPSDRFSAERTGGSVSTLTIQRTQQEDSAVYLCASSLAPETQYFGPGTRLLVL.

The V gene is TRBV19, the J gene TRBJ1-2; possible D gene TRBD1, 5 bases. There are 15 residues in the CDR3. The V end lost 1 base, the J end lost 7 bases, and 16 bases lay between the germline ends. Germline CDR1 LNHDA, CDR2 SQIVND (reference sequence). Here the CDR3 DNA reads TGTGCCAGTAGTATAGCCCATGTGGGGGTCGGTGGCTACACCTTC. Translating gives CASSIAHVGVGGYTF. Full variable domain (remainder filled in from reference TRBV19 and TRBJ1-2): DGGITQSPKYLFRKEGQNVTLSCEQNLNHDAMYWYRQDPGQGLRLIYYSQIVNDFQKGDIAEGYSVSREKKESFPLTVTSAQKNPTAFYLCASSIAHVGVGGYTFGSGTRLTVV.

This chain connects TRBV4-2 to TRBJ2-1; TRBD2 matches 9 bases. Germline V gene sequence: CDR1 LGHNA, CDR2 YNFKEQ. Trimming cost V 0 bases and J 9 bases; bases outside gene matches: 15. The CDR3 has 18 amino acids. The CDR3 is CASSQDYWAGGPGSEQFF. In DNA, the CDR3 is TGTGCCAGCAGCCAAGATTACTGGGCGGGGGGGCCAGGGAGTGAGCAGTTCTTC.

CDR3 nucleotides: TGTGCCAGCAGCTTACAACCAGGGTTGGATTCACCCCTCCACTTT. This gives the protein CASSLQPGLDSPLHF. This chain connects TRBV7-9 to TRBJ1-6, with D perhaps matching TRBD1 (5 bases). Trimming shortened V by 2 bases and J by 8 bases, and 13 bases separated the two germline ends. From germline, CDR1 is SEHNR and CDR2 FQNEAQ (reference sequence). The CDR3 sequence is 15 residues long.

The V call is TRBV7-9, the J call TRBJ1-6; the D is unclear. The germline CDR1 and CDR2 sequences are SEHNR and FQNEAQ (reference sequence). The CDR3 sequence is 14 residues long. Trimming removed 8 bases at V and 7 bases at J, with 15 bases between. The DNA for the CDR3 is TGTGCCAGCGCCCTTCTAGCTCCCAATTCACCCCTCCACTTT. Protein: CASALLAPNSPLHF.

The chain joins TRBV27 to TRBJ1-5; D ambiguous. The CDR3 runs 15 residues. Between the trimmed V and J ends, which lost 2 bases and 3 bases, there was a span of 11 bases. CDR1 and CDR2 from the germline V gene are MNHEY and SMNVEV (reference sequence). The CDR3 sequence is CASSLRAGFNQPQHF. In nucleotides, the CDR3 is TGTGCCAGCAGTTTACGGGCCGGGTTCAATCAGCCCCAGCATTTT.